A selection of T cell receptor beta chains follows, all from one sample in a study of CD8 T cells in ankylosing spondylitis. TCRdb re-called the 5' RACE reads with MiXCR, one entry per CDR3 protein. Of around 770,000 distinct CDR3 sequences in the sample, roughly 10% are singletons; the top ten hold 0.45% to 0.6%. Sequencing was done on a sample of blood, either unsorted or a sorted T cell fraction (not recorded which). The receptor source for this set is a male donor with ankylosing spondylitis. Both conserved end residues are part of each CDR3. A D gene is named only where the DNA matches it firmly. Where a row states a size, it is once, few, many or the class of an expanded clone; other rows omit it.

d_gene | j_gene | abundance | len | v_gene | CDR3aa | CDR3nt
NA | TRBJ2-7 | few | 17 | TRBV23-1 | CASSQSGNREASYEQYF | TGCGCCAGCAGTCAATCGGGCAATCGGGAAGCCTCCTACGAGCAGTACTTC
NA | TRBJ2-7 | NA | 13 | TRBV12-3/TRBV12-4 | CASSLRRAWEQYF | TGTGCCAGCAGCCTCCGGAGGGCCTGGGAGCAGTACTTC
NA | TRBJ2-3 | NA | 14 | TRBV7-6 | CASSLVTHTDTQYF | TGTGCCAGCAGCTTAGTTACCCACACAGATACGCAGTATTTT
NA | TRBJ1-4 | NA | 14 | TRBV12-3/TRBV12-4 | CASSLARSDEKLFF | TGTGCCAGCAGTTTGGCCAGGTCAGATGAAAAACTGTTTTTT
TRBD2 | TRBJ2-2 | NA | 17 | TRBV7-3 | CASRAPAGATNTGELFF | TGTGCCAGCAGAGCCCCAGCGGGGGCAACGAACACCGGGGAGCTGTTTTTT
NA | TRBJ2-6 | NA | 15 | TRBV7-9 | CASSLDVSGANVLTF | TGTGCCAGCAGCTTAGACGTGTCTGGGGCCAACGTCCTGACTTTC
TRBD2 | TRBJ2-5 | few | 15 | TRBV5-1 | CASRVTSVVQETQYF | TGCGCCAGCAGGGTGACTAGCGTAGTCCAAGAGACCCAGTACTTC
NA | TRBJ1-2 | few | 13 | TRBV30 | CAWSYRTHYGYTF | TGTGCCTGGAGCTACCGGACTCACTATGGCTACACCTTC
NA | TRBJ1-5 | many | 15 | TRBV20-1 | CSAPRRRHPNQPQHF | TGCAGTGCTCCACGGCGCCGCCACCCAAATCAGCCCCAGCATTTT
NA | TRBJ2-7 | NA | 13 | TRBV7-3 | CASSLGYGGEQYF | TGTGCCAGCAGCTTAGGGTATGGAGGCGAGCAGTACTTC
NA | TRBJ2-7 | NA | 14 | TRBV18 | CASSLFGAPYEQYF | TGTGCCAGCTCCCTTTTCGGGGCCCCCTACGAGCAGTACTTC
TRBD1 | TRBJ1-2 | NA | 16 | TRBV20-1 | CSAVGLGQGGMDGYTF | TGCAGTGCCGTGGGATTGGGGCAGGGGGGTATGGATGGCTACACCTTC
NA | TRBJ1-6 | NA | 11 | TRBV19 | CASRVGATLHF | TGTGCCAGTAGAGTGGGAGCGACCCTCCACTTT
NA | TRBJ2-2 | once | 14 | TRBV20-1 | CSARDLGATGELFF | TGCAGTGCTAGAGACCTAGGGGCCACCGGGGAGCTGTTTTTT
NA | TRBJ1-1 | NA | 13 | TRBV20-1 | CSAREGGNPEAFF | TGCAGTGCTAGAGAGGGGGGCAACCCTGAAGCTTTCTTT
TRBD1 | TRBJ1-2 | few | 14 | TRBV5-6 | CASSLVDREHGYTF | TGTGCCAGCAGCTTGGTTGACAGGGAGCATGGCTACACCTTC
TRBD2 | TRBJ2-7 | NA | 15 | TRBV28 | CASSWRPGGSYEQYF | TGTGCCAGCAGTTGGAGGCCGGGGGGCTCCTACGAGCAGTACTTC